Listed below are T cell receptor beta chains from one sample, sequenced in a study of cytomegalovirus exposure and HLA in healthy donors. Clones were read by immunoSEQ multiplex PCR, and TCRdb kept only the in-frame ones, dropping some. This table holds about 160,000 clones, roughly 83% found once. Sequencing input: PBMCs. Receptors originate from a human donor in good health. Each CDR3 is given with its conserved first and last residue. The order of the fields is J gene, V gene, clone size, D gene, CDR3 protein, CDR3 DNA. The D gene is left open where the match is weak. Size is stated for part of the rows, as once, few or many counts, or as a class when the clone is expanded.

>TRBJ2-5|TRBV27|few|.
CASRHPLEWETQYF
TGTGCCAGCAGGCATCCACTAGAGTGGGAGACCCAGTACTTC
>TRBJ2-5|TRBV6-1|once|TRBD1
CASSEPGTVQETQYF
TGTGCCAGCAGTGAACCCGGGACAGTCCAAGAGACCCAGTACTTC
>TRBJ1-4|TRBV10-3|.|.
CAISAEARTGEKLFF
TGTGCCATCAGTGCGGAGGCGCGAACGGGTGAAAAACTGTTTTTT
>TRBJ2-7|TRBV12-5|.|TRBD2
CASLSSGRFHEQYF
TGTGCTAGTCTAAGCAGCGGGAGGTTCCACGAGCAGTACTTC
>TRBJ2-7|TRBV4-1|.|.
CASSQPSEASYEQYF
TGCGCCAGCAGCCAACCCAGTGAGGCTTCCTACGAGCAGTACTTC
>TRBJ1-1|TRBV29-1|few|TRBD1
CSVNALQGRNTEAFF
TGCAGCGTGAACGCCCTACAGGGGCGGAACACTGAAGCTTTCTTT
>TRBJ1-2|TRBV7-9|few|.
CASSPEPVASDGYTF
TGTGCCAGCAGCCCAGAACCGGTAGCGTCCGATGGCTACACCTTC
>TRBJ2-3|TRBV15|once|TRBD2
CATSRRLLARTDTQYF
TGTGCCACCAGCCGACGATTACTAGCGCGCACAGATACGCAGTATTTT
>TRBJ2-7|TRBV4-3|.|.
CASSRSGEAYEQYF
TGCGCCAGCAGCCGCTCGGGGGAAGCCTACGAGCAGTACTTC
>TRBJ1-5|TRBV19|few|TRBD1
CASSSTRSGGYSNQPQHF
TGTGCCAGTAGTTCGACCCGATCAGGGGGTTATAGCAATCAGCCCCAGCATTTT
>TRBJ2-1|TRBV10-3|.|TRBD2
CAIRVAGSHGNEQFF
TGTGCCATCAGGGTAGCGGGAAGCCACGGCAATGAGCAGTTCTTC
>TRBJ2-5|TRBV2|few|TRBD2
CASRAGGGHQQGWTGETQYF
TGTGCCAGCAGGGCGGGGGGTGGACACCAACAGGGATGGACGGGGGAGACCCAGTACTTC
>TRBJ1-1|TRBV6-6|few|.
CASRSTGGGPPEAFF
TGTGCCAGCAGATCGACGGGTGGGGGCCCCCCTGAAGCTTTCTTT
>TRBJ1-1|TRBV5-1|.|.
CASSYNPTGSNTEAFF
TGCGCCAGCAGCTATAATCCGACAGGTAGCAACACTGAAGCTTTCTTT
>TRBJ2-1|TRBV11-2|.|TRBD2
CASASGSPNEQFF
TGTGCCAGCGCTAGCGGGAGCCCCAATGAGCAGTTCTTC
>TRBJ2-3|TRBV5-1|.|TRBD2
CATGGSGTDTQYF
TGCGCCACCGGGGGGTCGGGCACAGATACGCAGTATTTT
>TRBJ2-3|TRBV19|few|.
CASSRYSSTDTQYF
TGTGCCAGTAGCCGGTACAGCAGCACAGATACGCAGTATTTT
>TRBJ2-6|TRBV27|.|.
CASSSFGGANVLTF
TGTGCCAGCAGTTCTTTCGGTGGGGCCAACGTCCTGACTTTC
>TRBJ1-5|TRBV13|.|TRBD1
CASSLGQGFQPQHF
TGTGCCAGCAGCTTGGGACAGGGGTTTCAGCCCCAGCATTTT
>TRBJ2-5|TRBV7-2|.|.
CASSRRLALQETQYF
TGTGCCAGCAGCAGAAGGCTAGCGCTCCAAGAGACCCAGTACTTC
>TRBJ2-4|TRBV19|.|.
CASSGRGLTIEKNIQYF
TGTGCCAGTAGTGGCCGGGGACTGACCATTGAGAAAAACATTCAGTACTTC
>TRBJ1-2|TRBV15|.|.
CATSKDDRSYGYTF
TGTGCCACCAGCAAGGACGACAGGTCCTATGGCTACACCTTC
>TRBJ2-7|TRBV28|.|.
CASRGGANYEQYF
TGTGCCAGCAGAGGCGGGGCTAACTACGAGCAGTACTTC
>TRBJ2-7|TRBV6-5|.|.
CASSAGQFNYEQYF
TGTGCCAGCAGCGCTGGACAGTTCAACTACGAGCAGTACTTC
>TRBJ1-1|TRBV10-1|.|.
CASSLSGRAEAFF
TGCGCCAGCAGTCTATCGGGGAGGGCTGAAGCTTTCTTT
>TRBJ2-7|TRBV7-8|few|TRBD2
CASSFQPGTTYEQYF
TGTGCCAGCAGCTTCCAACCTGGGACTACCTACGAGCAGTACTTC
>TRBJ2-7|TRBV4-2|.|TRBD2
CASSQEGTSGSSYEQYF
TGTGCCAGCAGCCAAGAGGGGACTAGCGGGAGCTCCTACGAGCAGTACTTC
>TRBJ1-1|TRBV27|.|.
CASSPGGLNTEAFF
TGTGCCAGCAGTCCCGGGGGACTGAACACTGAAGCTTTCTTT
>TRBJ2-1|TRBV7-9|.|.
CASSFGGTYNEQFF
TGTGCCAGCAGCTTTGGGGGCACCTACAATGAGCAGTTCTTC
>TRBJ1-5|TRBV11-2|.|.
CASSLNPGMGQPQHF
TGTGCCAGCAGCTTAAACCCCGGGATGGGACAGCCCCAGCATTTT